This is a list of T cell receptor beta chains from one sample in a study of CD8+ T cells in alopecia areata. Data came from immunoSEQ multiplex PCR; TCRdb stores just in-frame clones and leaves some out. The table has some 110,000 clones, 30% to 40% seen once. Sequencing was done on a sample of CD4+ T cells sorted from blood. These receptors came from a human donor with alopecia areata. Each CDR3 is given with its conserved first and last residue. The order of the fields is clone size, J gene, V gene, D gene, CDR3 protein, CDR3 DNA. The D gene is left open where the match is weak. The size of a clone is reported for some rows only, either as once, few or many, or as a class for expanded clones.

few,TRBJ2-5,TRBV29-1,TRBD1,CSVSGQAWETQYF,TGCAGCGTCTCCGGACAGGCATGGGAGACCCAGTACTTC
NA,TRBJ2-3,TRBV7-9,NA,CASSLVARSTDTQYF,TGTGCCAGCAGCTTAGTGGCTCGTAGCACAGATACGCAGTATTTT
NA,TRBJ2-1,TRBV4-1,TRBD1,CASSQPGQGHNEQFF,TGCGCCAGCAGCCAACCGGGACAGGGCCACAATGAGCAGTTCTTC
NA,TRBJ2-5,TRBV5-1,NA,CASSSPPRTETQYF,TGCGCCAGCAGCTCGCCTCCCAGGACCGAGACCCAGTACTTC
NA,TRBJ2-5,TRBV7-9,NA,CASSLGGGRAYQETQYF,TGTGCCAGCAGCTTAGGAGGTGGACGGGCGTACCAAGAGACCCAGTACTTC
few,TRBJ2-7,TRBV29-1,TRBD1,CSVERDSSYEQYF,TGCAGCGTCGAACGGGACAGCTCCTACGAGCAGTACTTC
few,TRBJ2-1,TRBV29-1,TRBD1,CSGSIPGQGSYEQFF,TGCAGCGGATCTATACCGGGACAGGGGAGCTATGAGCAGTTCTTC
once,TRBJ2-7,TRBV13,NA,CASSSRPPAYEQYF,TGTGCCAGCAGCTCGCGGCCCCCGGCGTACGAGCAGTACTTC
once,TRBJ1-1,TRBV7-2,NA,CASSKQGGGTEAFF,TGTGCCAGCAGCAAACAGGGCGGAGGCACTGAAGCTTTCTTT
NA,TRBJ1-5,TRBV29-1,TRBD1,CSVEQGGGQPQHF,TGCAGCGTTGAACAGGGGGGCGGCCAGCCCCAGCATTTT
few,TRBJ1-2,TRBV29-1,TRBD1,CSVGRRGRESYGYTF,TGCAGCGTTGGGAGGAGGGGGCGAGAGAGCTATGGCTACACCTTC
NA,TRBJ2-1,TRBV7-9,TRBD1,CASSLGDRVYNEQFF,TGTGCCAGCAGCTTAGGGGACAGGGTGTACAATGAGCAGTTCTTC
few,TRBJ1-4,TRBV7-8,TRBD1,CASSLTWTGGEKLFF,TGTGCCAGCAGCTTAACGTGGACAGGGGGAGAAAAACTGTTTTTT
few,TRBJ2-1,TRBV19,NA,CASTGTNEQFF,TGTGCCAGTACGGGGACCAATGAGCAGTTCTTC
few,TRBJ1-1,TRBV29-1,TRBD1,CSVEPTSDRATEAFF,TGCAGCGTTGAACCTACATCGGACAGGGCCACTGAAGCTTTCTTT
NA,TRBJ1-1,TRBV28,NA,CASTTAEGQGFF,TGTGCCAGCACAACGGCGGAGGGCCAAGGTTTCTTT